Described below is a single T cell receptor beta chain sequence and its context. The target antigen is unknown. Sequencing used immunoSEQ multiplex PCR; TCRdb keeps in-frame clones, though not all of them. Among roughly 87,000 clones listed, about 90% were seen once. The sample belongs to a study of OX40 agonist ivuxolimab in advanced cancers. Background on the study: Prior anti-PD-1, anti-PD-L1 or anti-CTLA-4 therapy did not bar entry, and about 40% had some.

The study's findings and limits: Among the lowest peripheral clonal expansion occurred in 0.1-3.0 mg/kg partial responders. In the 0.1 to 3.0 mg/kg range, CD4+ and CD8+ blood T cells had expanded clonally by week 6. Some patients without response likewise showed low normalized clonal expansion.

The CDR3 has 13 amino acids. The germline gives CDR1 SGHDN, CDR2 FVKESK. V gave up 3 bases and J gave up 0 bases, with 3 bases separating them. This clonotype was obtained from an adult with an advanced solid tumor such as melanoma, head and neck, liver or kidney cancer. This specimen consisted of CD4+ or CD8+ T cells sorted from blood, obtained in a trial of the OX40 agonist ivuxolimab. V is TRBV14 and J is TRBJ2-4, with D hard to call. CDR3 bases: TGTGCCAGCAGCCAGCTAGCCAAAAACATTCAGTACTTC. This encodes CASSQLAKNIQYF.